The 10 T cell receptor beta chains below were found in one sample sequenced in a study of blood T cell repertoires in COVID-19. Clones were sequenced by immunoSEQ multiplex PCR, and TCRdb holds only the in-frame ones, with some missing. The profile shows roughly 260,000 clones, 83% of them singletons. Material: PBMCs or T cells enriched from blood (not recorded which). These receptors all stem from a woman in her thirties or forties who had been exposed to COVID-19.

The rearrangement joins TRBV6-5 to TRBJ2-7, with TRBD1 as a possible D gene (6 bases). Deletions cut 10 bases from V and 5 bases from J, with 21 bases between. Germline values: CDR1 MNHEY, CDR2 SVGAGI. The CDR3 consists of 14 residues. The CDR3 here is CATWLGTPFNEQYF. The CDR3 nucleotides are TGTGCCACCTGGCTGGGGACACCCTTTAACGAGCAGTACTTC.

The chain carries TRBV4-2 and TRBJ2-5; 12 nucleotides match TRBD2. In germline, CDR1 is LGHNA, CDR2 YNFKEQ. This CDR3 contains 18 residues. J was trimmed by 5 bases and V by 4 bases; bases with no gene match: 14. The CDR3 nucleotides read TGTGCCAGCAGCCCTCGGGGGTCTAGCGGGGGGGCGGAGGAGACCCAGTACTTC. Its translation is CASSPRGSSGGAEETQYF.

CDR3 sequence reads: CSVDSGLNTEAFF. The CDR3 DNA reads as TGCAGCGTTGATTCGGGGTTGAACACTGAAGCTTTCTTT. This chain uses TRBV29-1 with TRBJ1-1, with D hard to call. From germline, CDR1 is SQVTM and CDR2 ANQGSEA. This CDR3 is 13 amino acids long. V lost 3 bases and J 0 bases, leaving 8 bases between the germline ends.

CDR3 protein: CATRVSRARGAGELFF. The CDR3 nucleotides are TGTGCCACCAGAGTGTCGCGGGCCAGGGGCGCCGGGGAGCTGTTTTTT. The gene calls are TRBV15 and TRBJ2-2; a weak D match, TRBD1 (6 bases). Germline CDR1 is LNHNV and CDR2 is YYDKDF (reference sequence). The V end was cut by 6 bases, the J end by 6 bases, with 20 bases between. The CDR3 has 16 amino acids.

This clone has only one observation. The J gene is TRBJ1-5, the V gene TRBV24-1, with 7 bases lining up with TRBD1. The V segment lost 0 bases and the J segment 0 bases; nucleotides outside the gene matches: 13. This CDR3 comprises 20 residues. Germline values: CDR1 KGHDR, CDR2 SFDVKD. CDR3 bases: TGTGCCACCAGTGATTTGCGGGGTCAGGGGGATGGATTTAGCAATCAGCCCCAGCATTTT. The encoded protein is CATSDLRGQGDGFSNQPQHF.

In its sample, this clone was seen once. The chain has TRBV4-3 and TRBJ1-2; 9 bases are shared with TRBD1. Germline CDR1 LGHNA, CDR2 YSLEER. V trimming: 1 base; J trimming: 8 bases; junction bases outside the gene matches: 8. The CDR3 loop spans 15 amino acids. CDR3 protein: CASSQAPGTGLGYTF. CDR3 coding DNA: TGCGCCAGCAGCCAAGCCCCCGGGACAGGGTTAGGCTACACCTTC.

The V gene is TRBV6-6, the J gene TRBJ1-4; 7 bases are shared with TRBD1. The CDR3 has 17 amino acids. The germline V gene has CDR1 MNHNY and CDR2 SVGAGI (reference sequence). V shed 6 bases, J shed 0 bases, and the junction held 10 bases outside the gene matches. Written as DNA, the CDR3 is TGTGCCAGCAGACGACAGGGCTCAGCAGCAACTAATGAAAAACTGTTTTTT. The encoded protein is CASRRQGSAATNEKLFF.

This clone was found a few times. The J gene is TRBJ1-5, the V gene TRBV30; D may be TRBD1 (5 bases). Trimming shortened V by 1 base and J by 9 bases, and 13 bases separated the two germline ends. Germline V gene lookup returns CDR1 GTSNPN and CDR2 SVGIG (reference sequence). The CDR3 has 13 amino acids. The CDR3 DNA is TGTGCCTGGAGTGCAGGGAACGAATCGCCCCAGCATTTT. It encodes CAWSAGNESPQHF.

The V gene is TRBV14, the J gene TRBJ2-1; D may be TRBD2 (5 bases). Germline V CDR1 and CDR2: SGHDN, FVKESK. This CDR3 has 14 amino acids. The V end lost 2 bases, the J end lost 3 bases, and 8 bases lay between the germline ends. The CDR3 sequence is CASSQRGNYNEQFF. As DNA, the CDR3 is TGTGCCAGCAGCCAACGGGGAAACTACAATGAGCAGTTCTTC.

The chain couples TRBV2 to TRBJ1-5, with 10 bases aligning to TRBD1. From germline, CDR1 is SNHLY and CDR2 FYNNEI. V trimming: 1 base; J trimming: 0 bases; junction bases outside the gene matches: 6. The CDR3 runs 18 residues. In DNA, the CDR3 is TGTGCCAGCAGTGAAGAGGGGACAGGGGCCTTTAGCAATCAGCCCCAGCATTTT. Translated, it gives CASSEEGTGAFSNQPQHF.